This T cell receptor beta chain was obtained from a study of shared clonotypes between healthy human individuals. Notes on the study in general: Lower generation probabilities were found for non-shared clonotypes than for those shared by all four donors. Sampling was confined to blood; repertoires within tissues likely differ. Deeper or shallower sequencing was expected to change how clonotypes are shared among donors.

Trimming stripped 0 bases from V and 3 bases from J, with 9 bases between. The germline CDR1 and CDR2 sequences are MNHNY and SVGAGI (reference sequence). There are 14 residues in the CDR3. Assay: immunoSEQ multiplex PCR; the TCRdb copy retains only in-frame clones and omits some. This repertoire shows roughly 810,000 clones, roughly 96% found once; its top ten account for around 0.25%. Regarding this clone: The antigen remains undetermined.

Naive CD8 cells, CD45RO-negative and positively selected for CCR7, excluded terminally differentiated effector memory CD45RA+ cells. V and J are TRBV6-6 and TRBJ2-7; possibly TRBD1 or TRBD2 for D (5 bases each). The sequenced sample consisted of naive CD8+ T cells sorted from blood. The TCR comes from a man aged 25-45 years in good health. The CDR3 DNA follows: TGTGCCAGCAGTTACTCGGGGGACGGCTACGAGCAGTACTTC. It specifies CASSYSGDGYEQYF.